The sequence of this T cell receptor (beta chain) was determined in a study of blood T cell repertoires in COVID-19. About the study: Acute-phase and convalescent COVID-19 samples originated in the United States, Italy and Spain. The cDNA or gDNA used as material had been derived from T cells, B-cell-depleted T cells, or PBMCs.

How the authors handled the data: Estimates of nucleated cell counts were drawn from the amplification of reference gene primers. Only in-frame clones appear in the TCRdb table, and some are missing; sequencing was by immunoSEQ multiplex PCR. That table gives V, J and clone size, and the DNA gave D and trimming. The table records some 180,000 clones, about 88% of them present only once. The CDR3 is made up of 13 amino acids. CDR1 MDHEN and CDR2 SYDVKM come from the germline V gene. J was trimmed by 5 bases and V by 10 bases; bases with no gene match: 8. Seattle patient enrollment occurred during active infection, with longitudinal follow-up thereafter.

The clonotype comes from a man aged 50-59 years with COVID-19, enrolled during active disease. The sample comprised peripheral blood. The J gene is TRBJ2-3, the V gene TRBV28; 8 bases match TRBD2. CDR3 DNA sequence: TGTGCCACGGGAGGGGGGGTCGGAGATACGCAGTATTTT. Its translation is CATGGGVGDTQYF.